A single sample gave rise to the 29 T cell receptor beta chains below, sequenced in a study of CD8+ T cells in alopecia areata. The authors extracted RNA and reverse transcribed it into cDNA as the sequencing template. Sequencing was performed with immunoSEQ multiplex PCR; in TCRdb, only in-frame clones are kept and a portion is missing. This table holds roughly 200,000 clones, around 63% found once. The sample here was CD4+ T cells sorted from blood, taken at week 0. The receptor source for this set is a human donor with alopecia areata.

The chain has TRBV9 and TRBJ2-1, with 9 bases aligning to TRBD1. The V segment lost 0 bases and the J segment 4 bases; nucleotides outside the gene matches: 8. In germline, CDR1 is SGDLS, CDR2 YYNGEE. CDR3 size: 17 residues. CDR3: CASSVGLETGGYNEQFF. In nucleotides, the CDR3 is TGTGCCAGCAGCGTAGGTCTCGAGACAGGGGGTTACAATGAGCAGTTCTTC.

The V and J genes are TRBV11-2 and TRBJ2-2; 8 bases align to TRBD1. The V gene end was trimmed by 5 bases and the J gene end by 11 bases; junction bases not matched to a gene: 10. This CDR3 region has 14 residues. Germline-derived CDR1 and CDR2 are SGHAT and FQNNGV. CDR3 sequence: CASSPGTGHGELFF. The CDR3 bases are TGTGCCAGCAGCCCCGGGACAGGCCACGGCGAGCTGTTTTTT.

This chain connects TRBV30 to TRBJ1-2; D is possibly TRBD1 (6 bases). V was trimmed by 5 bases and J by 8 bases, leaving 21 bases between them. Germline CDR1 reads GTSNPN; CDR2 reads SVGIG (reference sequence). This CDR3 spans 14 amino acids. The CDR3 loop reads CAWSVGRGSSGYTF. The CDR3 region has the DNA TGTGCCTGGTCAGTGGGCAGGGGTTCTAGCGGCTACACCTTC.

The sample holds a few counts of this clone. J is TRBJ2-2 and V is TRBV7-3; D remains unclear. Trimming took 5 bases from V and 0 from J, leaving 4 bases between them. This CDR3 region has 13 residues. The germline gives CDR1 SGHTA, CDR2 FQGTGA. The DNA of the CDR3 is TGTGCCAGCAGCCCAACGAACACCGGGGAGCTGTTTTTT. This gives the protein CASSPTNTGELFF.

This clone has more than one count but fewer than ten. The J gene is TRBJ2-7, the V gene TRBV29-1, with a tentative D call TRBD1 (5 bases). Trimming cost V 3 bases and J 0 bases, with 12 bases left between them. The CDR3 extends over 14 amino acids. Germline V gene sequence: CDR1 SQVTM, CDR2 ANQGSEA. The CDR3 DNA sequence: TGCAGCGTTGAGACAGCTACCAGCTCCTACGAGCAGTACTTC. Its protein product is CSVETATSSYEQYF.

Only one count was recorded for this clone. This CDR3 is also generated by other DNA sequences in the sample. The gene calls are TRBV2 and TRBJ2-5, with D unresolved. There are 11 residues in the CDR3. Germline V lookup: CDR1 SNHLY, CDR2 FYNNEI. Trimming stripped 1 base from V and 3 bases from J, with 0 bases between. The CDR3: CASSEEETQYF. CDR3 in DNA: TGTGCCAGCAGTGAAGAAGAGACCCAGTACTTC. Looking up the rest from reference TRBV2 and TRBJ2-5 gives the full variable domain: EPEVTQTPSHQVTQMGQEVILRCVPISNHLYFYWYRQILGQKVEFLVSFYNNEISEKSEIFDDQFSVERPDGSNFTLKIRSTKLEDSAMYFCASSEEETQYFGPGTRLLVL.

This clone was observed a handful of times. The chain couples TRBV29-1 to TRBJ2-3; TRBD1 might be the D (5 bases). V shed 7 bases and J shed 4 bases, with 12 bases lying between them. This CDR3 has 12 residues. The V gene's germline CDR1 is SQVTM and CDR2 ANQGSEA. The CDR3 loop reads CSGLQAPDTQYF. In nucleotides, the CDR3 is TGCAGCGGGCTACAGGCTCCAGATACGCAGTATTTT.

The J gene is TRBJ1-2, the V gene TRBV15; D uncertain. This CDR3 is 12 amino acids long. CDR1 is LNHNV, CDR2 YYDKDF, per germline (reference sequence). V shed 3 bases and J shed 4 bases, with 6 bases lying between them. CDR3 in amino acids: CATSSPIYGYTF. The CDR3 DNA reads as TGTGCCACCAGCAGTCCGATCTATGGCTACACCTTC.

For this clone: This specimen includes other DNA sequences encoding the same CDR3. V gene TRBV4-1 combines with J gene TRBJ1-1, with D perhaps matching TRBD1 (5 bases). CDR1 MGHRA and CDR2 YSYEKL come from the germline V gene. The CDR3 has 13 residues. Trimming left V 0 bases short and J 3 bases short, with 5 bases between. CDR3 residues: CASSQDRDTEAFF. CDR3 bases: TGCGCCAGCAGCCAAGACAGGGACACTGAAGCTTTCTTT.

The J gene is TRBJ2-5, the V gene TRBV7-6; TRBD2 agrees at 12 bases. The CDR3 covers 15 residues. Losses at the gene ends were 2 bases for V and 6 bases for J; bases not matched to a gene: 4. Germline V gene data show CDR1 as SGHVS and CDR2 as FNYEAQ. The CDR3: CASSLQRTSGKTQYF. Here the CDR3 DNA reads TGTGCCAGCAGCTTACAGCGGACTAGCGGGAAGACCCAGTACTTC. Complete variable domain (other parts from reference TRBV7-6 and TRBJ2-5): GAGVSQSPRYKVTKRGQDVALRCDPISGHVSLYWYRQALGQGPEFLTYFNYEAQQDKSGLPNDRFSAERPEGSISTLTIQRTEQRDSAMYRCASSLQRTSGKTQYFGPGTRLLVL.

The chain employs TRBV7-2 and TRBJ2-5; D is tentatively TRBD1 or TRBD2 (5 bases each). V gave up 0 bases and J gave up 5 bases, with 10 bases separating them. The CDR3 has 14 residues. Germline CDR1 SGHTA, CDR2 FQGNSA. DNA for the CDR3: TGTGCCAGCAGCTTAGCCGGGGCTAAGGAGACCCAGTACTTC. Residues: CASSLAGAKETQYF. The full variable domain, in which reference TRBV7-2 and TRBJ2-5 provide the parts outside the CDR3, is GAGVSQSPSNKVTEKGKDVELRCDPISGHTALYWYRQSLGQGLEFLIYFQGNSAPDKSGLPSDRFSAERTGGSVSTLTIQRTQQEDSAVYLCASSLAGAKETQYFGPGTRLLVL.

The CDR3 DNA follows: TGTGCCTGGTCGACAGGCCAAGAGACCCAGTACTTC. Translating gives CAWSTGQETQYF. This rearrangement joins TRBV30 to TRBJ2-5; TRBD1 is a possible D gene (6 bases). V dropped 5 bases and J dropped 1 base, with 8 bases sitting between them. The CDR3 is made up of 12 amino acids. The V gene's germline CDR1 is GTSNPN and CDR2 SVGIG (reference sequence).

This clone was seen a handful of times. This chain links TRBV29-1 with TRBJ2-3, with a weak D call TRBD1 (5 bases). The germline CDR1 and CDR2 sequences are SQVTM and ANQGSEA. CDR3 length: 11 amino acids. The V and J ends lost 8 bases and 6 bases respectively, with 12 bases between them. CDR3 sequence: CSLTQADTQYF. CDR3 sequence (DNA): TGCAGCCTGACACAGGCGGATACGCAGTATTTT.

The rearrangement links TRBV29-1 to TRBJ2-7; no definite D call. CDR1 and CDR2 (germline): SQVTM, ANQGSEA. The V end lost 3 bases, the J end lost 5 bases, and 14 bases lay between the germline ends. The CDR3 spans 13 residues. The CDR3 DNA reads as TGCAGCGTTGAGTTCCAGAACTTGGACGAGCAGTACTTC. Residues: CSVEFQNLDEQYF.

This clone occurred a few times. V and J are TRBV27 and TRBJ2-1; maybe TRBD1 (6 bases). Trimming stripped 5 bases from V and 6 bases from J, with 11 bases between. The germline V gene has CDR1 MNHEY and CDR2 SMNVEV (reference sequence). The CDR3 has 13 residues. This chain's CDR3 is CASSRGGPNEQFF. The CDR3 DNA sequence: TGTGCCAGCAGTAGAGGGGGTCCCAATGAGCAGTTCTTC.

This clone occurred a few times. The chain has TRBV6-5 and TRBJ2-5; D might be TRBD2 (5 bases). Germline CDR1 is MNHEY and CDR2 is SVGAGI. The CDR3 consists of 11 residues. V was pared by 6 bases and J by 5 bases, with 7 bases between. CDR3 residues: CASSRGETQYF. The DNA for the CDR3 is TGTGCCAGCAGCCGAGGGGAGACCCAGTACTTC.

The table lists this clone with a count of one. The chain couples TRBV9 to TRBJ2-1, with TRBD2 matching 8 bases. The CDR3 covers 15 residues. Germline CDR1 reads SGDLS; CDR2 reads YYNGEE. V gave up 4 bases and J gave up 6 bases; unmatched junction bases: 9. The CDR3 coding sequence is TGTGCCAGCAGCCTACGGGGGGGAGCGAGCAATGAGCAGTTCTTC. Its translation is CASSLRGGASNEQFF.

The chain combines TRBV29-1 with TRBJ2-5; 7 positions agree with TRBD2. Germline V gene sequence: CDR1 SQVTM, CDR2 ANQGSEA. The CDR3 runs 16 residues. After removal of 7 bases from V and 1 base from J, the junction contained 15 bases not matched to a gene. This CDR3 reads CSACGTPGGPQETQYF. In DNA, the CDR3 is TGCAGCGCCTGCGGGACTCCGGGAGGCCCCCAAGAGACCCAGTACTTC.

On this clone itself: Other DNA sequences from this sample encode an identical CDR3 as well. This chain links TRBV30 with TRBJ1-2; D gene uncertain. Germline assignment: CDR1 GTSNPN and CDR2 SVGIG (reference sequence). This CDR3 comprises 11 residues. The germline V and J ends were trimmed by 2 bases and 0 bases, with 1 base remaining between them. In DNA, the CDR3 is TGTGCCTGGAGTTCTAACTATGGCTACACCTTC. This codes for CAWSSNYGYTF.

The chain is built from TRBV29-1 and TRBJ1-1, with D perhaps matching TRBD1 (5 bases). The germline V and J ends were trimmed by 7 bases and 0 bases, with 9 bases remaining between them. The CDR3 contains 12 residues. In germline, CDR1 is SQVTM, CDR2 ANQGSEA. DNA for the CDR3: TGCAGCGCCCGGGACTTGAACACTGAAGCTTTCTTT. This encodes CSARDLNTEAFF.

This clone was recorded a few times. The chain joins TRBV29-1 to TRBJ1-1; D ambiguous. Germline CDR1 reads SQVTM; CDR2 reads ANQGSEA. V lost 4 bases and J lost 11, with 23 bases in between. The CDR3 is 14 amino acids. As DNA, the CDR3 is TGCAGCGTTGCCTACAAGTTATCCGATCCCTTCGCTTTCTTT. Protein sequence: CSVAYKLSDPFAFF.

The V and J genes are TRBV4-3 and TRBJ1-6; D remains unclear. The CDR3 covers 16 residues. Germline CDR1 and CDR2: LGHNA and YSLEER. Trimming removed 1 base at V and 0 bases at J, with 7 bases between. The CDR3 nucleotides read TGCGCCAGCAGCCAAGGCCGGGACTCCTATAATTCACCCCTCCACTTT. Its protein product is CASSQGRDSYNSPLHF.

The gene calls are TRBV30 and TRBJ1-2; D gene unclear. CDR1 GTSNPN and CDR2 SVGIG come from the germline V gene (reference sequence). The CDR3 is made up of 11 amino acids. Deletions cut 5 bases from V and 9 bases from J, with 13 bases between. The CDR3 nucleotides read TGTGCCTGGGGACTCGACCGCCGCTACACCTTC. Translation: CAWGLDRRYTF.

In its sample, this clone was seen a few times. The chain has TRBV29-1 and TRBJ2-5; possibly TRBD2 for D (5 bases). CDR1 is SQVTM, CDR2 ANQGSEA, per germline. Trimming removed 7 bases from V and 5 bases from J, with 14 bases in between. The CDR3 sequence is 12 residues long. The CDR3 nucleotides are TGCAGCGGCGTTACCGGGGTCGAGACCCAGTACTTC. Translating gives CSGVTGVETQYF.

The V and J genes are TRBV9 and TRBJ1-2; the match to TRBD1 covers 8 bases. This CDR3 has 14 amino acids. The germline gives CDR1 SGDLS, CDR2 YYNGEE. Trimming removed 2 bases from V and 6 bases from J; junction bases left unmatched: 6. CDR3 sequence: CASSVVDRGDGYTF. The CDR3 DNA is TGTGCCAGCAGCGTGGTCGACAGGGGAGATGGCTACACCTTC.

The chain employs TRBV30 and TRBJ1-1, with D possibly being TRBD1 (6 bases). CDR1 GTSNPN and CDR2 SVGIG come from the germline V gene (reference sequence). The length of the CDR3 is 13 residues. V lost 5 bases, J lost 3 bases, and 13 bases lay in between. The CDR3 DNA reads as TGTGCCTGGGTCCGAAAGGGGGACACTGAAGCTTTCTTT. Its translation is CAWVRKGDTEAFF.

In this sample, this clone turned up a few times. J is TRBJ2-3 and V is TRBV5-4, with 7 nucleotides matching TRBD1. With 3 bases clipped from V and 4 bases from J, the junction kept 5 bases outside the gene matches. In germline, CDR1 is SGHNT, CDR2 YYREEE (reference sequence). This CDR3 has 14 residues. The CDR3 DNA follows: TGTGCCAGCAGCTCGCGACAGGGAGCAGATACGCAGTATTTT. This translates into CASSSRQGADTQYF.

The chain combines TRBV6-5 with TRBJ2-1; 10 bases align to TRBD2. The germline V gene encodes CDR1 MNHEY and CDR2 SVGAGI. Losses at the gene ends were 7 bases for V and 9 bases for J; bases not matched to a gene: 9. The CDR3 covers 14 residues. The chain's CDR3 is CASNQLAGSGEQFF. In DNA, the CDR3 is TGTGCCAGCAATCAACTAGCGGGGTCGGGTGAGCAGTTCTTC.

The chain recombines TRBV30 with TRBJ2-5; 8 bases agree with TRBD2. The V gene end was trimmed by 7 bases and the J gene end by 5 bases; junction bases not matched to a gene: 9. The CDR3 contains 13 residues. Germline V gene data show CDR1 as GTSNPN and CDR2 as SVGIG (reference sequence). The CDR3 bases are TGTGCCTTAGATCCAGGGACTAGGGAGACCCAGTACTTC. The encoded protein is CALDPGTRETQYF.